The sequence of this T cell receptor (beta chain) was determined in a study of T cell responses to AZD1222 COVID-19 vaccine. General study points: Baseline seropositivity occurred in only 5 to 7 AZD1222 recipients.

As regards this clone: The antigen is unknown.

The CDR3 sequence is 14 residues long. V was pared by 4 bases and J by 3 bases, with 10 bases between. The V gene's germline CDR1 is SEHNR and CDR2 FQNEAQ (reference sequence). Only in-frame clones appear in the TCRdb table, and some are missing; sequencing was by immunoSEQ multiplex PCR. The table includes some 140,000 clones, around 89% detected once. The TCR originated in an adult who received the AZD1222 COVID-19 vaccine. Here the sequenced sample was peripheral blood, taken 28 days after the second AZD1222 dose. The chain carries TRBV7-9 and TRBJ1-5; D remains ambiguous. The CDR3 reads CASSSGVYNQPQHF. Here the CDR3 DNA reads TGTGCCAGCAGCTCGGGAGTTTACAATCAGCCCCAGCATTTT.